Listed below are T cell receptor beta chains from one sample, sequenced in a study of shared clonotypes between healthy human individuals. Using immunoSEQ multiplex PCR, the repertoire was profiled, and TCRdb retains in-frame clones only, with some absent. The sample comprises about 450,000 clones, around 79% of which are singletons, and approximately 12% rests with the top ten. Sequencing input: PBMCs. The receptors originated from a middle-aged woman in good health. Some clones in this sample may be carry-over from other donors' samples. Both conserved end residues are trimmed from each CDR3. D genes are given only for firm matches.

v_call: TRBV4-1
d_call: TRBD2
j_call: TRBJ2-7
cdr3_length: 16
cdr3_aa: ASSQDHKVLAGIHEQY

v_call: TRBV6-5
d_call: .
j_call: TRBJ2-3
cdr3_length: 12
cdr3_aa: ASSYSDGRDTQY

v_call: TRBV5-1
d_call: TRBD2
j_call: TRBJ2-1
cdr3_length: 14
cdr3_aa: ASSALAGESYNEQF

v_call: TRBV11-2
d_call: TRBD1
j_call: TRBJ2-2
cdr3_length: 13
cdr3_aa: ASRTRQGASGELF

v_call: TRBV5-1
d_call: TRBD1
j_call: TRBJ1-5
cdr3_length: 11
cdr3_aa: ASSWGTGEPQH

v_call: TRBV7-3
d_call: TRBD1
j_call: TRBJ1-1
cdr3_length: 15
cdr3_aa: ASSAWTGGMLSTEAF

v_call: TRBV4-1
d_call: .
j_call: TRBJ2-2
cdr3_length: 13
cdr3_aa: ASSQVFLGTGELF

v_call: TRBV6-6
d_call: .
j_call: TRBJ2-1
cdr3_length: 13
cdr3_aa: ASSYGRNYYNEQF

v_call: TRBV2
d_call: .
j_call: TRBJ2-3
cdr3_length: 13
cdr3_aa: ASRGTVRGTDTQY

v_call: TRBV6-1
d_call: TRBD2
j_call: TRBJ2-1
cdr3_length: 13
cdr3_aa: ASSLGEGSYNEQF

v_call: TRBV5-1
d_call: .
j_call: TRBJ1-1
cdr3_length: 14
cdr3_aa: ASREDFGETNTEAF

v_call: TRBV9
d_call: .
j_call: TRBJ2-7
cdr3_length: 9
cdr3_aa: ASSQGGEQY

v_call: TRBV18
d_call: .
j_call: TRBJ1-1
cdr3_length: 9
cdr3_aa: ASSPQGEAF

v_call: TRBV7-9
d_call: .
j_call: TRBJ2-5
cdr3_length: 12
cdr3_aa: ASSQGGYQETQY

v_call: TRBV27
d_call: .
j_call: TRBJ2-7
cdr3_length: 11
cdr3_aa: ASSPWGQPEQY

v_call: TRBV7-9
d_call: .
j_call: TRBJ2-5
cdr3_length: 13
cdr3_aa: ASSQIGFSQETQY

v_call: TRBV13
d_call: TRBD2
j_call: TRBJ2-2
cdr3_length: 13
cdr3_aa: ASSSLAGVTGELF

v_call: TRBV7-6
d_call: TRBD1
j_call: TRBJ1-1
cdr3_length: 13
cdr3_aa: ASSPWTGRNTEAF

v_call: TRBV2
d_call: .
j_call: TRBJ2-7
cdr3_length: 9
cdr3_aa: ASGLGDEQY

v_call: TRBV2
d_call: .
j_call: TRBJ2-7
cdr3_length: 9
cdr3_aa: ASGRVGEQY

v_call: TRBV10-2
d_call: TRBD2
j_call: TRBJ2-1
cdr3_length: 16
cdr3_aa: ASSEPFVAGRASNEQF

v_call: TRBV30
d_call: .
j_call: TRBJ1-2
cdr3_length: 10
cdr3_aa: AWKRPSGGYT

v_call: TRBV18
d_call: .
j_call: TRBJ1-5
cdr3_length: 11
cdr3_aa: ASSPGTDQPQH

v_call: TRBV7-3
d_call: TRBD2
j_call: TRBJ2-3
cdr3_length: 12
cdr3_aa: ASSAGLAADTQY

v_call: TRBV6-1
d_call: .
j_call: TRBJ2-3
cdr3_length: 15
cdr3_aa: ASSEAFGAAGTDTQY

v_call: TRBV30
d_call: TRBD1
j_call: .
cdr3_length: 12
cdr3_aa: AWNRDSNTGELF

v_call: TRBV10-3
d_call: TRBD1
j_call: TRBJ2-7
cdr3_length: 12
cdr3_aa: AIRPQGAPLEQY

v_call: TRBV11-2
d_call: TRBD2
j_call: TRBJ2-4
cdr3_length: 12
cdr3_aa: ASSLGLAENIQY

v_call: TRBV7-8
d_call: .
j_call: TRBJ2-7
cdr3_length: 9
cdr3_aa: ASSLAVEQY

v_call: TRBV18
d_call: TRBD1
j_call: TRBJ2-1
cdr3_length: 12
cdr3_aa: ASSTGQGFNEQF

v_call: TRBV7-2
d_call: TRBD2
j_call: TRBJ2-1
cdr3_length: 13
cdr3_aa: ASSLRGRPNNEQF

v_call: TRBV6-6
d_call: .
j_call: TRBJ2-7
cdr3_length: 13
cdr3_aa: ASSYTLALANEQY

v_call: TRBV14
d_call: .
j_call: TRBJ1-1
cdr3_length: 11
cdr3_aa: ASSRNMNTEAF

v_call: TRBV9
d_call: .
j_call: TRBJ2-5
cdr3_length: 11
cdr3_aa: ASSVSGQETQY

v_call: TRBV5-1
d_call: TRBD1
j_call: TRBJ2-3
cdr3_length: 13
cdr3_aa: ASRPTGGLTDTQY

v_call: TRBV27
d_call: .
j_call: TRBJ2-5
cdr3_length: 13
cdr3_aa: ASSFSRGGQETQY

v_call: TRBV19
d_call: .
j_call: TRBJ2-2
cdr3_length: 15
cdr3_aa: ATSGRTGYVSAGELF

v_call: TRBV5-1
d_call: TRBD2
j_call: TRBJ2-3
cdr3_length: 13
cdr3_aa: ASSWGGRYTDTQY

v_call: TRBV30
d_call: .
j_call: TRBJ2-7
cdr3_length: 11
cdr3_aa: AWRGPISYEQY

v_call: TRBV27
d_call: TRBD2
j_call: TRBJ2-1
cdr3_length: 14
cdr3_aa: ASSFLGGSSYNEQF

v_call: TRBV7-9
d_call: TRBD1
j_call: TRBJ1-1
cdr3_length: 14
cdr3_aa: ASSLGRQGAWTEAF

v_call: TRBV7-8
d_call: .
j_call: TRBJ2-7
cdr3_length: 12
cdr3_aa: ASSPTGLAYEQY

v_call: TRBV5-5
d_call: TRBD1
j_call: TRBJ2-1
cdr3_length: 12
cdr3_aa: ASSYSQGTDEQF

v_call: TRBV2
d_call: TRBD1
j_call: TRBJ2-1
cdr3_length: 13
cdr3_aa: ASSERDRGRTEQF

v_call: TRBV15
d_call: .
j_call: TRBJ2-7
cdr3_length: 12
cdr3_aa: ATSGIADLYEQY

v_call: TRBV28
d_call: .
j_call: TRBJ2-7
cdr3_length: 13
cdr3_aa: ASSLGLRGTSEQY

v_call: TRBV5-1
d_call: TRBD2
j_call: TRBJ2-3
cdr3_length: 13
cdr3_aa: ASTHSSGSADTQY

v_call: TRBV6-1
d_call: .
j_call: TRBJ1-2
cdr3_length: 11
cdr3_aa: ASSEWGQHGYT

v_call: TRBV28
d_call: .
j_call: TRBJ1-1
cdr3_length: 11
cdr3_aa: ASIGGENTEAF

v_call: TRBV28
d_call: TRBD2
j_call: TRBJ2-7
cdr3_length: 15
cdr3_aa: ASSLLAGGPEESEQY

v_call: TRBV6-5
d_call: .
j_call: TRBJ1-5
cdr3_length: 12
cdr3_aa: ASSSRRGNQPQH

v_call: TRBV19
d_call: .
j_call: TRBJ2-1
cdr3_length: 11
cdr3_aa: ASRKSSYNEQF

v_call: TRBV6-1
d_call: .
j_call: TRBJ2-1
cdr3_length: 11
cdr3_aa: ASSREEYSAQF

v_call: TRBV7-2
d_call: .
j_call: TRBJ2-1
cdr3_length: 13
cdr3_aa: ASSLASGSHNEQF

v_call: TRBV12-5
d_call: TRBD1
j_call: TRBJ1-5
cdr3_length: 13
cdr3_aa: ASGHRDSTNQPQH

v_call: TRBV29-1
d_call: TRBD1
j_call: TRBJ2-7
cdr3_length: 11
cdr3_aa: SGMDRGNYEQY

v_call: TRBV7-2
d_call: .
j_call: TRBJ2-7
cdr3_length: 11
cdr3_aa: ASSLGLSREQY

v_call: TRBV7-2
d_call: .
j_call: TRBJ1-2
cdr3_length: 12
cdr3_aa: ASSSTEGQYGYT

v_call: TRBV2
d_call: .
j_call: TRBJ2-7
cdr3_length: 11
cdr3_aa: ASSGPGSYEQY

v_call: TRBV7-3
d_call: .
j_call: TRBJ2-5
cdr3_length: 16
cdr3_aa: ASSLRGGGGSAEETQY